These 9 T cell receptor beta chains share one sample of origin, sequenced in a study of regulatory T cells in long-lasting Graves disease. Combining iRepertoire HTBI primers with Arm-PCR of CDR3 regions, the authors built TCR beta libraries. From the multiplex PCR reads, TCRdb called clonotypes with MiXCR, one entry per CDR3 protein. The sample includes about 470,000 distinct CDR3 sequences, 15% of them seen just once. The time point was: newly diagnosed GD, antithyroid drugs for less than 3 months. PBMC RNA served as the TCR library source. Separately, the same data were catalogued under a study of T cells in Graves' hyperthyroidism and ophthalmopathy.

The sequencing here drew on peripheral blood mononuclear cells (PBMCs), taken at new diagnosis, from a patient treated with antithyroid drugs. These receptors were obtained from a woman aged 25 to 39 with Graves disease.

This clonotype was seen a handful of times. The J gene is TRBJ1-2, the V gene TRBV9, with no clear D. The V gene's germline CDR1 is SGDLS and CDR2 YYNGEE. This CDR3 comprises 14 residues. V lost 3 bases to trimming and J lost 5 bases, with 14 bases between them. The CDR3 region is CASSEGRAMYGYTF. In DNA, the CDR3 is TGTGCCAGCAGCGAAGGACGGGCAATGTATGGCTACACCTTC.

The table lists this clonotype with many counts. This chain uses TRBV11-3 with TRBJ2-7; 7 bases agree with TRBD1. CDR3 length: 10 amino acids. The germline V gene encodes CDR1 SGHNT and CDR2 YENEEA. V shed 8 bases and J 6 bases; nucleotides not matched to a gene: 1. The CDR3 region is CASAGGEQYF. The DNA for the CDR3 is TGTGCCAGCGCAGGGGGCGAGCAGTACTTC.

This clonotype was seen repeatedly, ten times or more. The chain employs TRBV7-2 and TRBJ1-2; D gene uncertain. Germline V gives CDR1 SGHTA, CDR2 FQGNSA. The CDR3 consists of 11 residues. Trimming took 5 bases from V and 8 from J, leaving 9 bases between them. The CDR3 region has the DNA TGTGCCAGCAGCAGGGCTTGGGGCTACACCTTC. Protein: CASSRAWGYTF.

This clonotype was seen a few times. The chain employs TRBV3-1 and TRBJ2-7; D is uncertain. Germline CDR1 and CDR2: LGHDT and YNNKEL (reference sequence). V dropped 6 bases and J dropped 6 bases, with 15 bases sitting between them. The CDR3 contains 13 residues. The CDR3 protein is CASRDSPIGEQYF. In DNA form, the CDR3 reads TGTGCCAGCAGGGATAGCCCTATTGGCGAGCAGTACTTC.

This clonotype has a single count. A far larger clone is one base from this, pointing to a likely read error. The chain uses TRBV3-1 and TRBJ2-5; TRBD1 matches at 9 bases. CDR3 length equals 13 residues. CDR1 LGHDT and CDR2 YNNKEL come from the germline V gene (reference sequence). The V gene end was trimmed by 6 bases and the J gene end by 5 bases; junction bases not matched to a gene: 4. This chain's CDR3 is CASRSTGGETQYF. As DNA, the CDR3 is TGTGCCAGCAGATCTACAGGGGGCGAGACCCAGTACTTC.

This clonotype occurred many times. This sequence joins TRBV12-3 or TRBV12-4 and TRBJ1-1; 10 bases align to TRBD1. The CDR3 runs to 14 residues. J lost 6 bases, V lost 7 bases, and 8 bases had no gene match. The CDR3: CASKPGQGISEAFF. CDR3 DNA sequence: TGTGCCAGCAAGCCGGGACAGGGGATCTCTGAAGCTTTCTTT.

This clonotype has at least ten counts. V and J are TRBV9 and TRBJ2-4, with 7 bases that match TRBD1. From germline, CDR1 is SGDLS and CDR2 YYNGEE. There are 14 residues in the CDR3. The trim removed 3 bases at V and 2 bases at J, leaving 2 bases unmatched. CDR3 region: CASSETGSKNIQYF. CDR3 DNA: TGTGCCAGCAGCGAGACAGGGTCCAAAAACATTCAGTACTTC. Full variable domain (missing parts from reference TRBV9 and TRBJ2-4): DSGVTQTPKHLITATGQRVTLRCSPRSGDLSVYWYQQSLDQGLQFLIQYYNGEERAKGNILERFSAQQFPDLHSELNLSSLELGDSALYFCASSETGSKNIQYFGAGTRLSVL.

The CDR3 coding sequence is TGCAGCGTTTTAATGTACAGCGACTCTGGAAACACCATATATTTT. Translating gives CSVLMYSDSGNTIYF. The chain is built from TRBV29-1 and TRBJ1-3, with no clear D. Trimming took off 5 bases at V and 0 bases at J, with 14 bases between the two ends. The CDR3 length is 15 residues. The germline gives CDR1 SQVTM, CDR2 ANQGSEA.

This clonotype was counted at least ten times. V is TRBV28 and J is TRBJ2-7, with TRBD1 matching over 7 bases. The ends lost 3 bases at V and 6 bases at J; junction bases unmatched: 8. The germline CDR1 and CDR2 sequences are MDHEN and SYDVKM. CDR3 size: 14 residues. The CDR3 coding sequence is TGTGCCAGCAGTTTCGAGACAGGGAGAAGCGAGCAGTACTTC. It yields the protein CASSFETGRSEQYF.